Listed below are T cell receptor beta chains from one sample, sequenced in a study of tumor and adjacent non-tumor tissue in lung cancer. A single record per CDR3 protein comes from TCRdb applying MiXCR to the multiplex PCR reads. The sample consists of more than 85,000 distinct CDR3 sequences, 84% of them appearing once. The sequenced sample was lung tumor tissue. These receptors originate from a man between 65 and 85 years old with non-small cell lung cancer. CDR3s leave out the opening cysteine and the closing phenylalanine or tryptophan.

TRBV6-1	TRBJ2-2	ANSELMGTGELF
TRBV20-1	TRBJ2-1	SARVPAGRGDNEQF
TRBV10-3	TRBJ1-2	SIANERDSLYGYT
TRBV28	TRBJ2-7	ASSFSKTSGKHEQY
TRBV20-1	TRBJ2-7	SAGGWTSGGLPYEQY
TRBV5-4	TRBJ2-2	ASSSDTGVLF
TRBV28	TRBJ2-1	ASLRGGSSYNEHF
TRBV29-1	TRBJ1-5	SVLTYTNQPQH
TRBV7-2	TRBJ2-5	ASSLDREGETQY
TRBV6-6	TRBJ1-5	ASSYPDRRAGRSWPQH
TRBV7-8	TRBJ2-4	ASSPRRVSKNSQY
TRBV6-6	TRBJ2-3	TSSYDADMGRTDTQY
TRBV11-3	TRBJ2-7	ANSSTGKTGSDAQY
TRBV28	TRBJ2-7	ASTPWGGQGYEHY
TRBV29-1	TRBJ1-1	SVVVEMPEAF
TRBV20-1	TRBJ2-7	SASAALAGGLNEQY
TRBV4-2	TRBJ1-1	ASNPVTGTGTEAF
TRBV28	TRBJ1-5	ASSPSTSDNHPQH
TRBV11-2	TRBJ2-3	ARYLTPGSNTQY
TRBV28	TRBJ1-2	VSNLGQTYGYT
TRBV6-2/TRBV6-3	TRBJ1-1	ASKIQGTYTETF
TRBV12-3/TRBV12-4	TRBJ2-7	ARRLGSGDFWGEQY
TRBV6-5	TRBJ2-2	PSSYSLAGGNTGELF
TRBV4-1	TRBJ2-1	VSSHGGFFSNEQF
TRBV6-5	TRBJ1-2	ASSHRRGRDYGYT
TRBV6-2/TRBV6-3	TRBJ2-1	ACNRGGYSEQF
TRBV7-9	TRBJ1-4	ASSLARQEREKLF
TRBV29-1	TRBJ2-1	SVGLAGCCNEQF
TRBV6-6	TRBJ2-5	ASSYGMTQETQY
TRBV7-9	TRBJ2-5	TSSLVVRGRETQY
TRBV11-3	TRBJ2-7	ASSPMTVIVYEQY
TRBV5-6	TRBJ1-2	ASRLDSNYGCT
TRBV11-1	TRBJ2-7	ASSLEASTSYEQY
TRBV20-1	TRBJ2-7	SAPAVRSSYEQY
TRBV5-6	TRBJ2-1	ASSFRMGSYNDQF
TRBV11-2	TRBJ2-1	ASSLGFGKTYNEQF
TRBV28	TRBJ2-2	VSSLFLSTGELF
TRBV11-2	TRBJ2-3	ASSIRMGGPTDTQY
TRBV6-5	TRBJ2-7	ACTPLTASYEQY
TRBV5-6	TRBJ2-5	VSRWDFRGEIQY
TRBV11-2	TRBJ2-2	ASRGPHSGELF
TRBV29-1	TRBJ2-5	SVAKRFQETQY
TRBV5-1	TRBJ1-5	ASSFSGVIDQPQH
TRBV4-2	TRBJ2-7	ASIPPIVGGVGYEQY
TRBV10-3	TRBJ2-7	AIKRAGGYEQY
TRBV6-2/TRBV6-3	TRBJ1-1	PNRDRNTEAF
TRBV11-1	TRBJ2-5	ASKRAGGAETQY
TRBV20-1	TRBJ1-5	IASYDSKNQPRH
TRBV6-5	TRBJ2-2	ASSLKAKANIGELF
TRBV30	TRBJ2-3	AWAPLGTSGSTDTQY
TRBV6-5	TRBJ2-1	ASSYVCGRRGNEQF
TRBV4-1	TRBJ2-1	AVSLSPAGAYNEQF
TRBV6-6	TRBJ1-5	ANSIRMYSNQPQH